This entry features one T cell receptor (beta chain) sequence. No antigen is known for it. This sample was taken from a study of long-term antiretroviral therapy in people with HIV. Sequencing used immunoSEQ v3.0 at survey level. The sequencing target was roughly 40,000-55,000 T-cell genomes per sample. The repertoire was sequenced with immunoSEQ multiplex PCR; TCRdb's copy has only in-frame clones and lacks some. Among 40,000 or so clones listed, roughly 82% were seen once. Points from the study as a whole: ART adherence was not documented, and neither viral resistance nor therapy changes had any data. HIV repertoires covered narrower CDR3 length ranges than controls did. Transplant-donor-level diversity was not reached after ART, though diversity increased.

The CDR3 totals 17 residues. Per the germline V gene, CDR1 is MNHNS and CDR2 is SASEGT. V was clipped by 1 base and J by 5 bases, with 19 bases between them. The chain employs TRBV6-1 and TRBJ2-3, with TRBD1 as a possible D gene (5 bases). This TCR was sampled from a man between 18 and 29 years old with HIV. The sample here was unsorted PBMCs, taken 0.3 years after starting antiretroviral therapy. The CDR3 DNA is TGTGCCAGCAGTGAAGACCAGGGAAGGTATGCAGAAGATACGCAGTATTTT. It specifies CASSEDQGRYAEDTQYF.